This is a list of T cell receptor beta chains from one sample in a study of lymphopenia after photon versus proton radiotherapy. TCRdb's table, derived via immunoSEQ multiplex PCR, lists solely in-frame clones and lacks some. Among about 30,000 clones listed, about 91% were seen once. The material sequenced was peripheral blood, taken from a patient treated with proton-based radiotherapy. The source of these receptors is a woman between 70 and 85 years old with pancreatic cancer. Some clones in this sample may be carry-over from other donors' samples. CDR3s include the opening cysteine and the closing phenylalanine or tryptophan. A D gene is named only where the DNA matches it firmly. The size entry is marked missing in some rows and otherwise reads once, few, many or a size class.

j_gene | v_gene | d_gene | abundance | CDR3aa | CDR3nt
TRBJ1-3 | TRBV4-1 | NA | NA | CASSHVIMSQSSGNTIYF | TGCGCCAGCAGCCACGTGATAATGTCACAGAGCTCTGGAAACACCATATATTTT
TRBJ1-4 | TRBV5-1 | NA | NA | CASSLGRTNEKLFF | TGCGCCAGCAGCTTGGGGCGGACTAATGAAAAACTGTTTTTT
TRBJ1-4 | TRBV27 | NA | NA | CASRSQGPNEKLFF | TGTGCCAGCAGAAGCCAGGGACCTAATGAAAAACTGTTTTTT
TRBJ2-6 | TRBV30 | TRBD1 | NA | CAWIWTGVSSGANVLTF | TGTGCCTGGATTTGGACAGGGGTGAGCTCTGGGGCCAACGTCCTGACTTTC
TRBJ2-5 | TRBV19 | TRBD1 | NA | CASSIGRQGVQETQYF | TGTGCCAGTAGTATAGGTCGACAGGGGGTACAAGAGACCCAGTACTTC
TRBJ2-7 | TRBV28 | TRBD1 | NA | CASSYTGGVYYEQYF | TGTGCCAGCAGCTATACAGGGGGTGTATACTACGAGCAGTACTTC
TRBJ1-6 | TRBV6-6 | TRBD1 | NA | CASILGTANSPLHF | TGTGCCAGCATCCTCGGGACAGCAAATTCACCCCTCCACTTT
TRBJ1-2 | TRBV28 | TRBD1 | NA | CASSSSGQGGGYTF | TGTGCCAGCAGTTCCTCCGGACAGGGGGGAGGCTACACCTTC
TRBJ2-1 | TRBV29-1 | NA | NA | CSVRNGSSYNEQFF | TGCAGCGTCCGGAACGGGAGCTCCTACAATGAGCAGTTCTTC
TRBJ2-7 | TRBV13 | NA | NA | CASSLTSPSSYEQYF | TGTGCCAGCAGCTTAACCTCCCCCAGCTCCTACGAGCAGTACTTC
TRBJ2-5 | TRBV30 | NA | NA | CAWQNLQETQYF | TGTGCCTGGCAGAATCTCCAAGAGACCCAGTACTTC
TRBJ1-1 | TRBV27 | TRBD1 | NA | CASSLYRPQGAQAFF | TGTGCCAGCAGTTTATACCGCCCACAGGGGGCGCAAGCTTTCTTT
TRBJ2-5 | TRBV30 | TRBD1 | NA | CAWSVSGLGDRGETQYF | TGTGCCTGGAGTGTATCGGGGCTAGGGGACAGGGGGGAGACCCAGTACTTC
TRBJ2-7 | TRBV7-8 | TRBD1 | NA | CASSLEQGASYEQYF | TGTGCCAGCAGCTTAGAACAGGGGGCGAGCTACGAGCAGTACTTC
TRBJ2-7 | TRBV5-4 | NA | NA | CASSLKSIQGTYEQYF | TGTGCCAGCAGCTTGAAGAGTATTCAGGGGACATACGAGCAGTACTTC
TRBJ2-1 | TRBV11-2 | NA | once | CASSLLQGYNEQFF | TGTGCCAGCAGCTTACTACAGGGATACAATGAGCAGTTCTTC
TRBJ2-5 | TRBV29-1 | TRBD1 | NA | CSARDRVTETQYF | TGCAGCGCTAGGGACAGGGTTACAGAGACCCAGTACTTC
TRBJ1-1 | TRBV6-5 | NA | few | CASSYVLGGSEAFF | TGTGCCAGCAGCTACGTCTTGGGGGGCTCTGAAGCTTTCTTT
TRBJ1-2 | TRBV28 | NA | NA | CASKIQGLGGYTF | TGTGCCAGCAAAATACAGGGATTGGGCGGCTACACCTTC
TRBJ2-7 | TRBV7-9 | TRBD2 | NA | CASSRRETEYEQYF | TGTGCCAGCAGCCGGCGGGAGACGGAGTACGAGCAGTACTTC
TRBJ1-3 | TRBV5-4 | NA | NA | CASSLGAGAGNTIYF | TGTGCCAGCAGCTTGGGTGCAGGGGCTGGAAACACCATATATTTT
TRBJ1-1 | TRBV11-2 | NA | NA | CASTPPGTNTEAFF | TGTGCCAGCACACCGCCGGGGACGAACACTGAAGCTTTCTTT
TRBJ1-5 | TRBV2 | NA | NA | CASRRQTDSNQPQHF | TGTGCCAGCAGGAGACAGACAGATAGCAATCAGCCCCAGCATTTT
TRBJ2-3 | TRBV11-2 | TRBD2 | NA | CASRLATRTDTQYF | TGTGCCAGCAGACTAGCGACACGCACAGATACGCAGTATTTT
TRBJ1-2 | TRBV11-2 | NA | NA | CASSLDSQGRYGYTF | TGTGCCAGCAGCTTAGATAGTCAGGGACGCTATGGCTACACCTTC
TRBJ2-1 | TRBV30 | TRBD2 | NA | CAWSWTSGSYNEQFF | TGTGCCTGGAGTTGGACTAGCGGCTCCTACAATGAGCAGTTCTTC
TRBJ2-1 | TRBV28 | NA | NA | CATRGPGEFYEQFF | TGTGCCACCCGTGGCCCGGGGGAGTTTTATGAGCAGTTCTTC
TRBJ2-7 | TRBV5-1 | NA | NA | CASSERPYEQYF | TGCGCCAGCAGCGAACGGCCCTACGAGCAGTACTTC
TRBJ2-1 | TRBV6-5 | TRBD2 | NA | CASSPGLAGRNEQFF | TGTGCCAGCAGCCCGGGACTAGCGGGACGGAATGAGCAGTTCTTC
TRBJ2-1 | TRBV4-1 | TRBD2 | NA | CASSQDKRASGKGNEQFF | TGCGCCAGCAGCCAAGATAAAAGGGCTAGCGGGAAGGGTAATGAGCAGTTCTTC
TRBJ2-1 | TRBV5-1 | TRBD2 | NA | CASSSPGTSGRSYNEQFF | TGCGCCAGCAGCTCCCCCGGGACTAGCGGGAGATCCTACAATGAGCAGTTCTTC
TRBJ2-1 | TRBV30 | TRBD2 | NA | CAWSLTGTSNEQFF | TGTGCCTGGAGTTTAACCGGGACTAGCAATGAGCAGTTCTTC
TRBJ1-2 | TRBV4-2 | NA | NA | CASSQRTEDGYTF | TGTGCCAGCAGCCAAAGGACAGAGGATGGCTACACCTTC
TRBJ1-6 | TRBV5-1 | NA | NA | CAKLTPGHSPLHF | TGCGCCAAGCTGACCCCCGGGCATTCACCCCTCCACTTT
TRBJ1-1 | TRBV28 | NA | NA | CASSLSGRENTEAFF | TGTGCCAGCAGTTTATCAGGCAGGGAGAACACTGAAGCTTTCTTT
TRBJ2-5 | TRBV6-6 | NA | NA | CASSYEEGPGETQYF | TGTGCCAGCAGTTACGAGGAGGGGCCCGGAGAGACCCAGTACTTC
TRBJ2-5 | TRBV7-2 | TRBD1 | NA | CASSFQGATETQYF | TGTGCCAGCAGCTTCCAGGGGGCCACGGAGACCCAGTACTTC
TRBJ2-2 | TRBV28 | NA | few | CASSFPAANTGELFF | TGTGCCAGCAGTTTCCCCGCAGCAAACACCGGGGAGCTGTTTTTT
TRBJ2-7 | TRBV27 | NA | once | CASSFGGGRPRSYEQYF | TGTGCCAGCAGTTTTGGCGGCGGGCGTCCACGTTCCTACGAGCAGTACTTC
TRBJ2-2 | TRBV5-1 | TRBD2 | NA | CASSLSSPGGDTGELFF | TGCGCCAGCAGCTTATCCAGCCCGGGAGGGGACACCGGGGAGCTGTTTTTT
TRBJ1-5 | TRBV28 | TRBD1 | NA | CASTLEGQGNQPQHF | TGTGCCAGCACCTTAGAGGGACAGGGTAATCAGCCCCAGCATTTT
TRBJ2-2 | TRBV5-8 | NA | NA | CASSLVRGATGELFF | TGTGCCAGCAGCTTGGTCAGGGGGGCCACCGGGGAGCTGTTTTTT
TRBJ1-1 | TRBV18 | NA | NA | CASSPRQVTNTEAFF | TGTGCCAGCTCACCCAGACAGGTTACGAACACTGAAGCTTTCTTT
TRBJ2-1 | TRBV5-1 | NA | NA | CASSLGVYNEQFF | TGCGCCAGCAGCTTGGGTGTCTACAATGAGCAGTTCTTC
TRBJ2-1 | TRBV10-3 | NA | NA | CAISVDIYNEQFF | TGTGCCATCAGTGTGGACATCTACAATGAGCAGTTCTTC
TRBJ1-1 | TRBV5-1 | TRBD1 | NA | CASSLGQGAHTEAFF | TGCGCCAGCAGTCTAGGACAGGGGGCGCACACTGAAGCTTTCTTT
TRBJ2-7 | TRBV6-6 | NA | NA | CASSYVFGPYEQYF | TGTGCCAGCAGTTACGTTTTCGGCCCCTACGAGCAGTACTTC
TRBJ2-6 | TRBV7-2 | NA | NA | CASSFNRAGSSGANVLTF | TGTGCCAGCAGCTTCAACAGGGCGGGGTCCTCTGGGGCCAACGTCCTGACTTTC
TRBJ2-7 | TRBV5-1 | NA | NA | CASSLVSGQYEQYF | TGCGCCAGCAGCTTGGTCTCCGGACAGTACGAGCAGTACTTC
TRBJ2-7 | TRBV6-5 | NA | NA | CASSYSRAGAYEQYF | TGTGCCAGCAGTTACTCGAGGGCAGGGGCCTACGAGCAGTACTTC
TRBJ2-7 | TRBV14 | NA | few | CASSQIPPYEQYF | TGTGCCAGCAGCCAAATTCCCCCTTACGAGCAGTACTTC
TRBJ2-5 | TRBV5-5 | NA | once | CASSKGPTYQETQYF | TGTGCCAGCAGCAAGGGACCCACGTACCAAGAGACCCAGTACTTC